Below, 25 T cell receptor beta chains from the same sample are listed, as sequenced in a study of CD8 T cells in ankylosing spondylitis. Via MiXCR, TCRdb re-called the 5' RACE reads, giving one row per CDR3 protein. The sample has 150,000 to 200,000 distinct CDR3 sequences; 25% to 35% are singletons. Sequencing used synovial fluid, either unsorted or a sorted T cell fraction (not recorded which). Every receptor here comes from a male donor with ankylosing spondylitis.

In its sample, this clonotype was seen a few times. This sequence joins TRBV6-1 and TRBJ1-5, with a tentative D call TRBD1 (5 bases). Trimming pared 4 bases from V and 2 bases from J, leaving 9 bases between. This CDR3 region has 14 residues. The V gene's germline CDR1 is MNHNS and CDR2 SASEGT. CDR3 bases: TGTGCCAGCAGTGTCTGGGGGGGCAATCAGCCCCAGCATTTT. Translated: CASSVWGGNQPQHF.

J is TRBJ2-1 and V is TRBV12-3 or TRBV12-4, with D perhaps TRBD2 (6 bases). Deletions cut 3 bases from V and 0 bases from J, with 9 bases between. CDR3 length: 15 residues. CDR3 loop: CASSLGTVSYNEQFF. CDR3 coding DNA: TGTGCCAGCAGTTTGGGGACTGTCTCCTACAATGAGCAGTTCTTC.

J is TRBJ2-5 and V is TRBV4-3; weak D call: TRBD2 (5 bases). The CDR3 contains 14 residues. Trimming took off 0 bases at V and 4 bases at J, with 9 bases between the two ends. Germline V lookup: CDR1 LGHNA, CDR2 YSLEER. The CDR3 DNA reads TGCGCCAGCAGCCAAGATGTGGGGAGAGAGACCCAGTACTTC. It specifies CASSQDVGRETQYF.

This clonotype turned up a few times. This sequence joins TRBV19 and TRBJ2-7; 9 nucleotides match TRBD2. This CDR3 comprises 15 residues. Germline CDR1 LNHDA, CDR2 SQIVND (reference sequence). The V segment lost 4 bases and the J segment 3 bases; nucleotides outside the gene matches: 7. In DNA form, the CDR3 reads TGTGCCAGTAGTACCCGGACTAGCGATGACTACGAGCAGTACTTC. It is translated as CASSTRTSDDYEQYF.

The gene calls are TRBV9 and TRBJ1-1; D might be TRBD1 (5 bases). Germline CDR1 SGDLS, CDR2 YYNGEE. V shed 4 bases and J shed 5 bases, with 18 bases lying between them. There are 15 residues in the CDR3. The CDR3: CASSTTSLGGTEAFF. For the CDR3, the DNA is TGTGCCAGCAGCACCACGTCCTTGGGGGGGACTGAAGCTTTCTTT.

This clonotype was counted ten times or more. The chain recombines TRBV18 with TRBJ1-6; TRBD1 might be the D (6 bases). The germline V and J ends were trimmed by 5 bases and 5 bases, with 13 bases remaining between them. CDR1 and CDR2 from the germline V gene are KGHSH and LQKENI. This CDR3 spans 15 amino acids. The CDR3, as DNA: TGTGCCAGCTCATCTGGACAGAGGAATAATTCACCCCTCCACTTT. It encodes CASSSGQRNNSPLHF.

Note on this clonotype: A much bigger clone sits one base away, suggesting this may be a read error. V is TRBV28 and J is TRBJ2-5; D gene ambiguous. This CDR3 has 17 residues. CDR1 is MDHEN, CDR2 SYDVKM, per germline. V was trimmed by 5 bases and J by 4 bases, leaving 23 bases between them. The CDR3 region has the DNA TGTGCCAGCAGTCCTAGTTACGATCTAGGTAGTCTAGAGACCCAGTACTTC. Residues: CASSPSYDLGSLETQYF.

This clonotype was found many times. The chain is built from TRBV5-8 and TRBJ1-3; no reliable D call. Germline CDR1 reads SGHTS; CDR2 reads YDEGEE. V was clipped by 0 bases and J by 0 bases, with 10 bases between them. The CDR3 loop spans 16 amino acids. CDR3 DNA: TGTGCCAGCAGCTTGGCCAAGGGTTTCTCTGGAAACACCATATATTTT. Protein sequence: CASSLAKGFSGNTIYF.

The table lists this clonotype with many counts. This chain uses TRBV7-2 with TRBJ1-1; maybe TRBD1 (5 bases). The germline V gene has CDR1 SGHTA and CDR2 FQGNSA. The CDR3 length is 14 residues. The germline V and J ends were trimmed by 4 bases and 4 bases, with 13 bases remaining between them. The CDR3 nucleotides are TGTGCCAGCAGCTCTACTGGGGGGAGCACTGAAGCTTTCTTT. It translates to CASSSTGGSTEAFF.

Many counts were recorded for this clonotype. This rearrangement joins TRBV7-3 to TRBJ2-2; D unclear. The CDR3 consists of 16 residues. Germline V gene sequence: CDR1 SGHTA, CDR2 FQGTGA. Between the trimmed V and J ends, which lost 1 base and 0 bases, there was a span of 9 bases. This CDR3 is CASSLNGRANTGELFF. CDR3 DNA sequence: TGTGCCAGCAGCTTAAACGGGCGAGCGAACACCGGGGAGCTGTTTTTT.

The chain is built from TRBV28 and TRBJ1-4; 9 nucleotides align to TRBD1. After removal of 8 bases from V and 8 bases from J, the junction contained 15 bases not matched to a gene. From germline, CDR1 is MDHEN and CDR2 SYDVKM. This CDR3 contains 16 residues. The CDR3 loop is CASGIFTGTGREKLFF. The CDR3 nucleotides are TGTGCCAGCGGAATATTTACCGGGACAGGGAGGGAAAAACTGTTTTTT.

CDR3 DNA: TGTGCCACCAGTGAGCTCACCGGGGAGCTGTTTTTT. This codes for CATSELTGELFF. J is TRBJ2-2 and V is TRBV24-1; D uncertain. Trimming removed 4 bases from V and 4 bases from J, with 3 bases in between. The CDR3 runs 12 residues. Germline V gene lookup returns CDR1 KGHDR and CDR2 SFDVKD.

The rearrangement uses TRBV20-1 and TRBJ2-3; unclear D gene. Germline CDR1 and CDR2: DFQATT and SNEGSKA (reference sequence). This CDR3 spans 12 amino acids. V was pared by 0 bases and J by 4 bases, with 5 bases between. The CDR3 here is CSAREEADTQYF. CDR3 nucleotide sequence: TGCAGTGCTAGAGAGGAAGCAGATACGCAGTATTTT.

The V gene is TRBV12-3 or TRBV12-4, the J gene TRBJ1-2; D remains unclear. The CDR3 runs 13 residues. V was pared by 7 bases and J by 4 bases, with 13 bases between. CDR3 coding DNA: TGTGCCAGCAATTCAAGGGAGGGCTATGGCTACACCTTC. It codes for CASNSREGYGYTF.

CDR3 loop: CASSKPTGGIAEAFF. CDR3 sequence (DNA): TGTGCCAGCAGTAAACCCACAGGGGGTATCGCTGAAGCTTTCTTT. The chain combines TRBV2 with TRBJ1-1; 8 bases match TRBD1. Losses at the gene ends were 5 bases for V and 6 bases for J; bases not matched to a gene: 11. This CDR3 has 15 residues. The germline gives CDR1 SNHLY, CDR2 FYNNEI.

CDR3 bases: TGTGCCAGCAGCTTACATATGGAGTTAGTCGGGGAGCTGTTTTTT. Translated, it gives CASSLHMELVGELFF. The chain links TRBV7-2 to TRBJ2-2; D remains unclear. V was clipped by 2 bases and J by 7 bases, with 14 bases between them. The germline V gene encodes CDR1 SGHTA and CDR2 FQGNSA. The CDR3 has 15 amino acids.

The gene calls are TRBV3-1 and TRBJ1-3, with D hard to call. Looked up from germline, CDR1 is LGHDT and CDR2 is YNNKEL (reference sequence). The CDR3 spans 14 residues. V lost 1 base to trimming and J lost 5 bases, with 9 bases between them. The CDR3 sequence is CASSQGLQRNTIYF. In DNA, the CDR3 is TGTGCCAGCAGCCAAGGTCTCCAGAGAAACACCATATATTTT.

V and J are TRBV11-2 and TRBJ2-2; the match to TRBD1 covers 8 bases. Germline CDR1 is SGHAT and CDR2 is FQNNGV. The CDR3 runs 17 residues. Germline trimming cut 1 base from V and 3 bases from J; bases unmatched to any gene: 7. CDR3 region: CASSLGAGGRYTGELFF. The CDR3 region has the DNA TGTGCCAGCAGCTTAGGGGCAGGGGGCAGGTACACCGGGGAGCTGTTTTTT.

This clonotype was observed many times. V is TRBV5-1 and J is TRBJ2-2; D is ambiguous. This CDR3 is 13 amino acids long. Germline CDR1 reads SGHRS; CDR2 reads YFSETQ. Trimming removed 1 base from V and 5 bases from J, with 6 bases in between. The CDR3 sequence: CASSLLETGELFF. DNA of the CDR3: TGCGCCAGCAGCTTGCTTGAAACCGGGGAGCTGTTTTTT.

This clonotype was recorded at least ten times. The chain couples TRBV20-1 to TRBJ2-2; possibly TRBD1 for D (5 bases). CDR3 size: 13 residues. V was trimmed by 7 bases and J by 0 bases, leaving 9 bases between them. Germline CDR1 reads DFQATT; CDR2 reads SNEGSKA (reference sequence). CDR3 sequence: CSGFRANTGELFF. The CDR3 DNA follows: TGCAGTGGTTTCAGGGCGAACACCGGGGAGCTGTTTTTT.

The chain is built from TRBV7-2 and TRBJ2-7, with TRBD1 matching over 7 bases. Germline V CDR1 and CDR2: SGHTA, FQGNSA. Losses at the gene ends were 5 bases for V and 1 base for J; bases not matched to a gene: 2. This CDR3 has 13 amino acids. Here the CDR3 reads CASSRDRSYEQYF. The CDR3 DNA reads as TGTGCCAGCAGCAGGGACAGATCCTACGAGCAGTACTTC.

The chain carries TRBV6-5 and TRBJ2-1; TRBD2 is a possible D gene (6 bases). V lost 6 bases to trimming and J lost 8 bases, with 8 bases between them. This CDR3 has 11 amino acids. Germline-derived CDR1 and CDR2 are MNHEY and SVGAGI. DNA of the CDR3: TGTGCCAGCAGGACTAGGGATGAGCAGTTCTTC. Translated: CASRTRDEQFF.

This clonotype was counted between two and nine times. The chain combines TRBV25-1 with TRBJ2-7, with TRBD1 matching over 9 bases. V dropped 2 bases and J dropped 5; count of bases not matched to a gene: 7. The germline CDR1 and CDR2 sequences are MGHDK and SYGVNS. The CDR3 has 15 amino acids. In DNA, the CDR3 is TGTGCCAGCAGTGAAGCCGGGACAGGGATGCACGAGCAGTACTTC. Its translation: CASSEAGTGMHEQYF.

The V call is TRBV6-1, the J call TRBJ1-5; no firm D call. Germline V gives CDR1 MNHNS, CDR2 SASEGT. V lost 2 bases, J lost 13 bases, and 9 bases lay in between. The CDR3 runs 11 residues. The CDR3 region has the DNA TGTGCCAGCAGTGAACTGAGTTCGCAGCATTTT. Translation gives CASSELSSQHF.

The V call is TRBV6-1, the J call TRBJ1-1; D is perhaps TRBD1 (5 bases). Trimming shortened V by 6 bases and J by 0 bases, and 14 bases separated the two germline ends. Germline V CDR1 and CDR2: MNHNS, SASEGT. This CDR3 has 15 residues. The CDR3 coding sequence is TGTGCCAGCAGGGCAAGGACATCCATGAACACTGAAGCTTTCTTT. As protein: CASRARTSMNTEAFF.